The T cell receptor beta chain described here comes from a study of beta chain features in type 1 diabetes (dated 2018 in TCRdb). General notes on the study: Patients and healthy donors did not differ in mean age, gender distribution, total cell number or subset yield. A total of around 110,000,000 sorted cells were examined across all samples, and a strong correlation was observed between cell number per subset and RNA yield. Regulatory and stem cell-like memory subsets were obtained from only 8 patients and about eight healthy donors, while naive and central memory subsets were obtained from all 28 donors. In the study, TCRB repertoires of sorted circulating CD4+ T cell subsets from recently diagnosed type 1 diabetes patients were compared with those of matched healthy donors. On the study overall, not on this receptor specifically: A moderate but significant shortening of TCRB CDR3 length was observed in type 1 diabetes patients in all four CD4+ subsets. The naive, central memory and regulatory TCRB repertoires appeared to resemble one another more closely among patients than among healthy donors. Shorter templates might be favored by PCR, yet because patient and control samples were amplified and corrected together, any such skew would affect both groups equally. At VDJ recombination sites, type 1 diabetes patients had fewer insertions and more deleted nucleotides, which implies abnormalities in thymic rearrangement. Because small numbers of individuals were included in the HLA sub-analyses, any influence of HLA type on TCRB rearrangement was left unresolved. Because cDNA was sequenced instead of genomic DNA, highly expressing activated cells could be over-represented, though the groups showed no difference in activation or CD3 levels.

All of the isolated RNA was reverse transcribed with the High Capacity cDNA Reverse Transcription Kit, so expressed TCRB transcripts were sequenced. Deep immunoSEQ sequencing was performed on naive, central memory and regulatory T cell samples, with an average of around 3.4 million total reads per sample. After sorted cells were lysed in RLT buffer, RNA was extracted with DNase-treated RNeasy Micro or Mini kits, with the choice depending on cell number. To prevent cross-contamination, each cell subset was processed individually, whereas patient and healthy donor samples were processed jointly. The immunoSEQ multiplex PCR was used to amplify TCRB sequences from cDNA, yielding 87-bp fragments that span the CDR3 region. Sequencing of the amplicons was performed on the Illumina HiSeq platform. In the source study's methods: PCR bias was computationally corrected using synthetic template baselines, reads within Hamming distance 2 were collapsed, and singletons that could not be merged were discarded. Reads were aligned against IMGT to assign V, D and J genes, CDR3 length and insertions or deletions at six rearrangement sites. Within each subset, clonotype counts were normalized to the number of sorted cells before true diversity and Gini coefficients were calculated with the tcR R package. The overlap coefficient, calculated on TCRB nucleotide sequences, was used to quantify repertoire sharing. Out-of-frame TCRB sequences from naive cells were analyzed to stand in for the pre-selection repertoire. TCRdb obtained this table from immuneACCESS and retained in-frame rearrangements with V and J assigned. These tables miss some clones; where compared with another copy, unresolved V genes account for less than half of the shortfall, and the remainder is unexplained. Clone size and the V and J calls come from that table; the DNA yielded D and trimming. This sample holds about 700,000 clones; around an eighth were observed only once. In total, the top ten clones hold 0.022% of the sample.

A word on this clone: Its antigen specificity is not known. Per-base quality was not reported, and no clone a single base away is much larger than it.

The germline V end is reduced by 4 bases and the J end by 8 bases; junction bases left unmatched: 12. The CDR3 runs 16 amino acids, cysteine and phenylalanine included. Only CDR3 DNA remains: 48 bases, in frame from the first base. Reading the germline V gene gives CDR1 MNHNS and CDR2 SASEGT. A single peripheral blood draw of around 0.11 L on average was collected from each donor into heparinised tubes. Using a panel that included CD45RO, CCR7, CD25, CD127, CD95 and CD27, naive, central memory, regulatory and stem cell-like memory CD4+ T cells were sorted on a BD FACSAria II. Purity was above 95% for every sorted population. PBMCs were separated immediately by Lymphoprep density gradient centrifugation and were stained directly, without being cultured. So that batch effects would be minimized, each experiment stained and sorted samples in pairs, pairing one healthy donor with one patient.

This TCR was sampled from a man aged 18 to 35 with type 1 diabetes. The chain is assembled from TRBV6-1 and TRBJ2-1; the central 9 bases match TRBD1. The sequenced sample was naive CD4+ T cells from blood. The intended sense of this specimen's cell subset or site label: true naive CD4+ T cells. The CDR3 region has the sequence CASSGLRDRERDEQFF. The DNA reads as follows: TGTGCCAGCAGTGGACTCCGGGACAGGGAACGCGATGAGCAGTTCTTC.